This T cell receptor (beta chain) is drawn from a study of post-analysis software for immune sequencing data. Every TCR beta cDNA library bore unique molecular identifiers. A single record per CDR3 protein comes from TCRdb applying MiXCR to the PCR reads. In the table there are a few hundred thousand distinct CDR3 sequences, over 35% of which are singletons. Germline V gene lookup returns CDR1 SGHTA and CDR2 FQGNSA. This CDR3 is 15 amino acids long. J was trimmed by 6 bases and V by 1 base; bases with no gene match: 6. Whole-study findings and limits: Samples prepared in the same batch strongly co-clustered by F measure. For normalized Chao1 diversity, multiple sclerosis patients scored significantly lower than controls did. Controls had lower frequencies than patients of four or five TRBV segments, which included TRBV5-6, TRBV5-1 and TRBV20-1.

With regard to this clonotype: Antigen specificity is unknown.

Material: blood. This TCR was sampled from a girl aged 5-17 years with multiple sclerosis. J is TRBJ1-5 and V is TRBV7-2; 7 bases match TRBD1. CDR3 sequence reads: CASSLDRGYGQPQHF. DNA of the CDR3: TGTGCCAGCAGCTTAGACAGGGGATATGGTCAGCCCCAGCATTTT.